This TCR beta chain was identified during a study of radiotherapy plus CTLA-4 blockade in lung cancer. Study observations and caveats: TCR clones originating in tumors grew in number in blood after radiotherapy plus ipilimumab.

As concerns this clone: Its target is unknown.

Libraries were prepared by immunoSEQ multiplex PCR; TCRdb keeps only in-frame clonotypes and omits some of them. This table holds more than 80,000 clones, about 84% found once. The CDR3 extends over 14 amino acids. V lost 4 bases and J 1 base, leaving 10 bases between the germline ends. Looked up from germline, CDR1 is SGHTA and CDR2 is FQGNSA. The chain has TRBV7-2 and TRBJ2-5; no firm D call. This clonotype was sampled from a human donor with non-small cell lung cancer that progressed on radiotherapy plus ipilimumab. Some clones in this sample may be carry-over from other donors' samples. The sequencing here drew on peripheral blood, taken from a patient treated with radiotherapy plus ipilimumab. The CDR3 region is CASSSSLAQETQYF. DNA for the CDR3: TGTGCCAGCAGCTCCTCGCTCGCCCAAGAGACCCAGTACTTC.